This entry describes one TCR beta chain. The CDR3 is 15 amino acids. CDR1 is MDHEN, CDR2 SYDVKM, per germline. Trimming took 9 bases from V and 6 from J; bases not matched to a gene: 14. This record belongs to a study of blood T cell repertoires in COVID-19. Study in general: Acute-phase and convalescent COVID-19 samples originated in the United States, Italy and Spain. PBMCs, B-cell-depleted T cells, or T cells provided the cDNA or gDNA that made up the material.

As handled by the study authors: Researchers report that nucleated cell counts were estimated from reference gene primer amplification. Assay: immunoSEQ multiplex PCR; the TCRdb copy retains only in-frame clones and omits some. The V and J calls and clone size were taken over from that table, and D and trimming were inferred from the DNA. The table has roughly 60,000 clones, 84% seen once. Recruited during active infection, patients (from Seattle) were subsequently followed longitudinally. V and J are TRBV28 and TRBJ1-5; 7 nucleotides line up with TRBD1. The TCR comes from a man aged 55 to 70 with COVID-19, enrolled during active disease. Sequenced: peripheral blood. The CDR3 here is CASVAAAQGGQPQHF. The CDR3 DNA reads as TGTGCCAGTGTCGCGGCGGCGCAGGGGGGTCAGCCCCAGCATTTT.